This T cell receptor (beta chain) was recorded in a study of CD4 and CD8 cells across lung adenocarcinoma regions. Samples came from patients with localized non-small cell lung adenocarcinoma. TCRdb re-called the PCR reads with MiXCR, one entry per CDR3 protein. The sample lists about 11,000 distinct CDR3 sequences; around three fifths were seen once. V shed 6 bases and J shed 2 bases, with 5 bases lying between them. There are 12 residues in the CDR3. Germline loops: CDR1 MNHEY, CDR2 SMNVEV (reference sequence). This chain joins TRBV27 and TRBJ2-1; no definite D call. The TCR was taken from a male donor with lung adenocarcinoma. The CD4 and CD8 labels of this study may be unreliable. What was sequenced was CD8+ T cells from the margin of a lung tumor. In nucleotides, the CDR3 is TGTGCCAGCAGGTCCCCCTACAATGAGCAGTTCTTC. Its translation: CASRSPYNEQFF.